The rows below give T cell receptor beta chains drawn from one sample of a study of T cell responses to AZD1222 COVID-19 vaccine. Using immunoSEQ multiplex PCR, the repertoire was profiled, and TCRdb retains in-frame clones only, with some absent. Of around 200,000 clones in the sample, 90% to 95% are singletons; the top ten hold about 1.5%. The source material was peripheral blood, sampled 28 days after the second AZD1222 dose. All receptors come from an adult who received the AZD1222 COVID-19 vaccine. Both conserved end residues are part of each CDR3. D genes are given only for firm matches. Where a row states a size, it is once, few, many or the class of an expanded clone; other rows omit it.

CASSLHSGSDEQYF TGTGCCAGCAGTTTACATAGCGGTTCGGACGAGCAGTACTTC . TRBJ2-7 TRBV27 few
CASSETVYNSPLHF TGTGCCAGTAGTGAGACTGTATATAATTCACCCCTCCACTTT . TRBJ1-6 TRBV19 .
CAWEGVGASPLHF TGTGCCTGGGAGGGGGTTGGCGCTTCACCCCTCCACTTT . TRBJ1-6 TRBV30 .
CASSPEETQYF TGTGCCAGCTCACCAGAGGAGACCCAGTACTTC . TRBJ2-5 TRBV18 .
CASSLGRGAEGRVYEQYF TGTGCCAGCAGCTTAGGGAGGGGGGCTGAAGGAAGGGTCTACGAGCAGTACTTC . TRBJ2-7 TRBV7-8 .
CASSYTSRQIPDTQYF TGTGCCAGCAGTTACACCTCCCGCCAGATCCCAGATACGCAGTATTTT . TRBJ2-3 TRBV6-5 .
CASSLGLAIYEQYF TGTGCCAGCAGCTTGGGACTAGCGATCTACGAGCAGTACTTC TRBD2 TRBJ2-7 TRBV7-2 once
CASSRTVNQPQHF TGTGCCAGCAGCCGGACAGTCAATCAGCCCCAGCATTTT . TRBJ1-5 TRBV28 few
CAISAQGNTEAFF TGTGCCATCAGTGCACAGGGGAACACTGAAGCTTTCTTT . TRBJ1-1 TRBV10-3 .
CASGSGGSPYNEQFF TGTGCTAGTGGTTCCGGCGGGAGCCCCTACAATGAGCAGTTCTTC TRBD2 TRBJ2-1 TRBV12-5 .
CASSEWTGGRDTQYF TGTGCCAGCAGTGAGTGGACAGGGGGTAGAGATACGCAGTATTTT TRBD1 TRBJ2-3 TRBV25-1 .
CASSLTVGNTEAFF TGTGCCAGCAGCTTAACGGTGGGGAACACTGAAGCTTTCTTT . TRBJ1-1 TRBV7-3 .
CASSQDRSTDTQYF TGCGCCAGCAGCCAAGATAGGTCAACAGATACGCAGTATTTT . TRBJ2-3 TRBV4-3 .
CASSARATLNTEAFF TGTGCCAGCAGCGCGCGGGCTACCCTTAACACTGAAGCTTTCTTT . TRBJ1-1 TRBV9 .
CASSYSGLAGNEQFF TGTGCCAGCAGTTACTCTGGACTAGCGGGAAATGAGCAGTTCTTC TRBD2 TRBJ2-1 TRBV6-5 .
CASRNLVGQPNTEAFF TGTGCCAGCAGAAATCTAGTAGGGCAGCCGAACACTGAAGCTTTCTTT . TRBJ1-1 TRBV5-6 .
CATSDWAGGSYNEQFF TGTGCCACCAGTGATTGGGCGGGAGGCTCCTACAATGAGCAGTTCTTC TRBD2 TRBJ2-1 TRBV24-1 .
CASSLTGVDYGYTF TGTGCCAGCAGCCTGACAGGGGTCGACTATGGCTACACCTTC TRBD1 TRBJ1-2 TRBV5-4 .
CASSRGQGANTGELFF TGCGCCAGCAGCCGGGGGCAGGGCGCGAACACCGGGGAGCTGTTTTTT . TRBJ2-2 TRBV4-1 .
CATSSVGNPTIYF TGTGCCACCTCCTCAGTGGGAAACCCCACCATATATTTT . TRBJ1-3 TRBV12-3/TRBV12-4 .
CASSATGEGYTF TGTGCCAGCAGTGCCACAGGGGAAGGCTACACCTTC TRBD1 TRBJ1-2 TRBV6-4 once
CASSPGLLPSGSYEQYF TGCGCCAGCAGCCCAGGGTTGTTGCCTAGCGGCTCCTACGAGCAGTACTTC TRBD2 TRBJ2-7 TRBV5-1 once
CASSPQGTLTDTQYF TGTGCCAGCTCACCACAGGGTACCCTCACAGATACGCAGTATTTT . TRBJ2-3 TRBV18 .
CASSDSVAGSTEAFF TGTGCCAGCAGTGACTCGGTCGCGGGGTCCACTGAAGCTTTCTTT . TRBJ1-1 TRBV6-4 .
CASSLEEGSEQFF TGTGCCAGCAGCTTGGAAGAGGGTAGTGAGCAGTTCTTC . TRBJ2-1 TRBV5-4 .
CASSLGFGEVNTEAFF TGTGCCAGCAGCTTGGGGTTTGGGGAAGTGAACACTGAAGCTTTCTTT . TRBJ1-1 TRBV5-6 .
CASSYLTYNRNSPLHF TGTGCCAGCAGTTACTTAACTTACAACCGTAATTCACCCCTCCACTTT . TRBJ1-6 TRBV6-5 .
CASSLRVLAELNTQYF TGCGCCAGCAGCTTGCGGGTTCTAGCGGAACTAAATACGCAGTATTTT TRBD2 TRBJ2-3 TRBV5-1 .
CASTDTDTQYF TGTGCCAGTACGGACACAGATACGCAGTATTTT . TRBJ2-3 TRBV19 .
CASSELRVQETQYF TGTGCCAGCAGTGAACTACGCGTCCAAGAGACCCAGTACTTC . TRBJ2-5 TRBV2 .
CASSLSGGLEQYF TGTGCCAGCAGCTTATCTGGGGGACTCGAGCAGTACTTC . TRBJ2-7 TRBV7-3 .
CASSLAGPGEQYF TGTGCCAGCAGCTTAGCTGGCCCGGGGGAGCAGTACTTC . TRBJ2-7 TRBV7-9 .
CASNPDRVQETQYF TGTGCCAGCAACCCGGACAGGGTCCAAGAGACCCAGTACTTC TRBD1 TRBJ2-5 TRBV2 .
CASSLGGDTEAFF TGTGCCAGCAGCTTAGGAGGAGACACTGAAGCTTTCTTT . TRBJ1-1 TRBV11-2 .